This T cell receptor (beta chain) was sequenced in a study of blood T cell repertoires in COVID-19. About the research overall: Material from acute and convalescent COVID-19 was sourced from the United States, Italy and Spain. PBMCs, B-cell-depleted T cells, or T cells were the source of the cDNA or gDNA that made up the material.

The sample holds one count of this clone. The assay was immunoSEQ multiplex PCR, and TCRdb's table has in-frame clones only and misses some. The sample holds approximately 210,000 clones, around nine tenths seen once. Living in about 25 US areas, the participants were between roughly 18 and 95 years of age. Researchers sorted participants into cohorts using their self-reported clinical history. Specimen: PBMCs or T cells enriched from blood (not recorded which). This TCR was recovered from a woman between 45 and 65 years old with acute COVID-19.

CDR3 in amino acids: CASSLGTSFEQYF. The CDR3 DNA is TGTGCCAGCAGTTTAGGGACTAGCTTTGAGCAGTACTTC. V is TRBV12-3 or TRBV12-4 and J is TRBJ2-7, with 8 positions matching TRBD2. J gave up 7 bases and V 1 base, and 3 bases lay outside the gene matches. CDR3 length: 13 residues.